These 25 T cell receptor beta chains were all obtained from the same sample, sequenced in a study of T cell repertoires in cytomegalovirus infection. TCRdb re-called the reads through MiXCR, storing one row per CDR3 protein. This table holds 450,000 to 600,000 distinct CDR3 sequences, about 11% found once. Sequenced input: PBMCs. The receptors were gathered from a human donor in good health (CMV status not recorded). Some clones in this sample may be carry-over from other donors' samples.

This clonotype was seen repeatedly, ten times or more. The CDR3 sequence is CASSLEDPRSEQYF. In DNA, the CDR3 is TGTGCCAGCAGCTTAGAGGACCCTAGAAGCGAGCAGTACTTC. V is TRBV7-6 and J is TRBJ2-7; D is unresolved. This CDR3 spans 14 amino acids. V dropped 1 base and J dropped 6 bases, with 13 bases sitting between them. Germline V gene data show CDR1 as SGHVS and CDR2 as FNYEAQ.

This clonotype was seen many times. The chain employs TRBV6-6 and TRBJ2-5; a weak D match, TRBD1 (5 bases). Looked up from germline, CDR1 is MNHNY and CDR2 is SVGAGI (reference sequence). V dropped 5 bases and J dropped 2 bases, with 9 bases sitting between them. This CDR3 has 13 amino acids. In nucleotides, the CDR3 is TGTGCCAGCAGTAGGGGTATTCAAGAGACCCAGTACTTC. Translated: CASSRGIQETQYF.

The V and J genes are TRBV28 and TRBJ1-2; TRBD1 is a possible D gene (6 bases). The CDR3 extends over 12 amino acids. CDR1 and CDR2 (germline): MDHEN, SYDVKM. V was shortened by 6 bases and J by 4 bases, with 9 bases between the two germline ends. DNA of the CDR3: TGTGCCAGCAGGACGGACAGCTATGGCTACACCTTC. Translating gives CASRTDSYGYTF.

This clonotype has a count of ten or more. This rearrangement joins TRBV28 to TRBJ1-4; weak D call: TRBD1 (5 bases). Germline V gives CDR1 MDHEN, CDR2 SYDVKM. The CDR3 length is 14 residues. V was cut by 6 bases and J by 5 bases, with 13 bases left in between. CDR3 DNA sequence: TGTGCCAGCAGCCCGCAGGGTTGGAATGAAAAACTGTTTTTT. Encoded protein: CASSPQGWNEKLFF.

This clonotype has at least ten counts. The chain couples TRBV7-2 to TRBJ2-7, with 10 bases lining up with TRBD2. This CDR3 has 15 amino acids. V lost 4 bases, J lost 1 base, and 4 bases stayed unmatched. Per the germline V gene, CDR1 is SGHTA and CDR2 is FQGNSA. CDR3 nucleotide sequence: TGTGCCAGCAGCTCTGCTAGCGGGAGATCCTACGAGCAGTACTTC. Translated, it gives CASSSASGRSYEQYF.

The chain combines TRBV20-1 with TRBJ2-1, with 10 bases lining up with TRBD2. Germline loops: CDR1 DFQATT, CDR2 SNEGSKA (reference sequence). V gave up 3 bases and J gave up 4 bases; unmatched junction bases: 6. The CDR3 is 15 amino acids. Here the CDR3 DNA reads TGCAGTGCTAGCGCTAGCGGGAGAAGGTACAATGAGCAGTTCTTC. Amino acid sequence: CSASASGRRYNEQFF.

In its sample, this clonotype was seen many times. The V gene is TRBV2, the J gene TRBJ2-3; no clear D gene. Germline V lookup: CDR1 SNHLY, CDR2 FYNNEI. There are 11 residues in the CDR3. V dropped 5 bases and J dropped 8 bases, with 8 bases sitting between them. CDR3 protein: CASSSERTQYF. In DNA, the CDR3 is TGTGCCAGCAGTTCCGAGCGTACGCAGTATTTT.

This clonotype was found many times. The V gene is TRBV4-1, the J gene TRBJ1-5, with TRBD1 matching 7 bases. This CDR3 has 15 amino acids. After removal of 1 base from V and 5 bases from J, the junction contained 5 bases not matched to a gene. Germline V gives CDR1 MGHRA, CDR2 YSYEKL. The CDR3 coding sequence is TGCGCCAGCAGCCAAGCGGGACAGAACGATCAGCCCCAGCATTTT. Its protein is CASSQAGQNDQPQHF.

This clonotype appeared a single time. Possible read error: a much larger clone is one base away. The CDR3 coding sequence is TGTGCCTGCAGGGGCGAGGGGGATGAGCAGTTCTTC. It specifies CACRGEGDEQFF. The rearrangement joins TRBV2 to TRBJ2-1; D is possibly TRBD1 (6 bases). Germline CDR1 reads SNHLY; CDR2 reads FYNNEI. The CDR3 loop spans 12 amino acids.

There are many counts of this clonotype. This chain links TRBV28 with TRBJ2-6; the D is unclear. Germline V gene sequence: CDR1 MDHEN, CDR2 SYDVKM. The V gene lost 5 bases and the J gene lost 0 bases, with 8 bases spanning the gap. CDR3 length: 15 amino acids. The CDR3: CASSPPISGANVLTF. The CDR3 nucleotides read TGTGCCAGCAGTCCCCCAATCTCTGGGGCCAACGTCCTGACTTTC.

There are a few counts of this clonotype. The chain links TRBV12-5 to TRBJ2-3; D uncertain. Germline CDR1 and CDR2: LGHNT and FRNRAP. The CDR3 has 12 amino acids. Between the trimmed V and J ends, which lost 7 bases and 2 bases, there was a span of 7 bases. In DNA form, the CDR3 reads TGTGCTAGTGCCGGATACACAGATACGCAGTATTTT. It encodes CASAGYTDTQYF.

This clonotype was counted ten times or more. The chain carries TRBV12-3 or TRBV12-4 and TRBJ2-7; D might be TRBD1 or TRBD2, each matching 5 bases. V lost 5 bases to trimming and J lost 0 bases, with 11 bases between them. The CDR3 sequence is 14 residues long. CDR3: CASSPAGSSYEQYF. CDR3 DNA sequence: TGTGCCAGCAGTCCAGCAGGGAGCTCCTACGAGCAGTACTTC.

This clonotype was counted only a few times. The chain joins TRBV18 to TRBJ2-7, with a weak D call TRBD1 (6 bases). The CDR3 has 17 amino acids. The germline gives CDR1 KGHSH, CDR2 LQKENI. The V end lost 4 bases, the J end lost 1 base, and 20 bases lay between the germline ends. This chain's CDR3 is CASSQPSTGTTSYEQYF. In DNA form, the CDR3 reads TGTGCCAGCTCACAACCATCGACGGGGACAACTTCCTACGAGCAGTACTTC.

This clonotype was seen repeatedly, ten times or more. This chain links TRBV25-1 with TRBJ2-1; 7 nucleotides match TRBD1. Germline V gene data show CDR1 as MGHDK and CDR2 as SYGVNS. V gave up 0 bases and J gave up 2 bases; unmatched junction bases: 1. CDR3 length equals 15 residues. CDR3 residues: CASSEYGQAYNEQFF. The CDR3 DNA reads TGTGCCAGCAGTGAATATGGACAGGCCTACAATGAGCAGTTCTTC.

The rearrangement uses TRBV3-1 and TRBJ2-5; D possibly corresponds to TRBD1 (7 bases). Germline CDR1 and CDR2: LGHDT and YNNKEL (reference sequence). The V end was cut by 8 bases, the J end by 2 bases, with 15 bases between. The CDR3 consists of 14 residues. The CDR3 loop reads CASAGGTPQETQYF. CDR3 in DNA: TGTGCCAGCGCAGGGGGGACACCGCAAGAGACCCAGTACTTC.

The table lists this clonotype with many counts. The chain recombines TRBV7-2 with TRBJ1-2, with unresolved D. The germline V gene has CDR1 SGHTA and CDR2 FQGNSA. Trimming pared 5 bases from V and 8 bases from J, leaving 15 bases between. CDR3 size: 13 residues. The CDR3 DNA sequence: TGTGCCAGCAGCCGCTCTGTTGGTTGGGGCTACACCTTC. Protein product: CASSRSVGWGYTF. Filled out from reference TRBV7-2 and TRBJ1-2, the complete variable domain reads GAGVSQSPSNKVTEKGKDVELRCDPISGHTALYWYRQSLGQGLEFLIYFQGNSAPDKSGLPSDRFSAERTGGSVSTLTIQRTQQEDSAVYLCASSRSVGWGYTFGSGTRLTVV.

The sample holds many counts of this clonotype. One junction end does not reproduce the germline sequence, and a read error may be involved. This chain uses TRBV7-6 with TRBJ2-3; 9 nucleotides line up with TRBD2. The CDR3 is 15 residues long. CDR1 SGHVS and CDR2 FNYEAQ come from the germline V gene. The CDR3 nucleotides are TGTGCCAGCAGCCTAGCGGGGACTAGCACAGATACGCAGTATTTT. Protein: CASSLAGTSTDTQYF.

This clonotype was counted ten times or more. The V and J genes are TRBV29-1 and TRBJ1-1, with 11 bases that match TRBD1. This CDR3 has 12 residues. J gave up 10 bases and V 7 bases, and 8 bases lay outside the gene matches. Germline CDR1 SQVTM, CDR2 ANQGSEA. Here the CDR3 DNA reads TGCAGCGCTGGACAGGGGGCTAGGGTAGCTTTCTTT. Translated, it gives CSAGQGARVAFF.

This clonotype has a handful of counts. This rearrangement joins TRBV3-1 to TRBJ1-1; 7 positions match TRBD1. J lost 4 bases, V lost 4 bases, and 6 bases had no gene match. The CDR3 covers 14 residues. Germline V gene lookup returns CDR1 LGHDT and CDR2 YNNKEL (reference sequence). The CDR3 bases are TGTGCCAGCAGCCCCAGGGGGGGGACCACTGAAGCTTTCTTT. Encoded protein: CASSPRGGTTEAFF. The full variable domain, completed using reference TRBV3-1 and TRBJ1-1, is DTAVSQTPKYLVTQMGNDKSIKCEQNLGHDTMYWYKQDSKKFLKIMFSYNNKELIINETVPNRFSPKSPDKAHLNLHINSLELGDSAVYFCASSPRGGTTEAFFGQGTRLTVV.

The V and J genes are TRBV5-6 and TRBJ2-7; 10 nucleotides match TRBD1. This CDR3 spans 16 amino acids. V was pared by 0 bases and J by 4 bases, with 7 bases of the junction left unmatched. Germline V gene sequence: CDR1 SGHDT, CDR2 YYEEEE. CDR3: CASSLDPGQGVYEQYF. The CDR3 DNA follows: TGTGCCAGCAGCTTGGATCCCGGACAGGGGGTTTACGAGCAGTACTTC.

This clonotype was counted at least ten times. This chain uses TRBV7-9 with TRBJ1-3, with D uncertain. V gave up 9 bases and J gave up 2 bases, with 11 bases separating them. The length of the CDR3 is 13 residues. Germline V gives CDR1 SEHNR, CDR2 FQNEAQ (reference sequence). CDR3 loop: CASTRGTGNTIYF. CDR3 in DNA: TGTGCCAGTACTCGCGGGACTGGAAACACCATATATTTT.

This clonotype was seen at least ten times. The chain employs TRBV12-5 and TRBJ2-2, with D perhaps given as TRBD1 or TRBD2 (6 bases each). V was shortened by 6 bases and J by 5 bases, with 16 bases between the two germline ends. The CDR3 runs to 15 residues. From germline, CDR1 is LGHNT and CDR2 FRNRAP. The CDR3 DNA reads as TGTGCTAGTGGACCCATCGGGGGCAGGACCGGGGAGCTGTTTTTT. It encodes CASGPIGGRTGELFF. The whole variable domain, remainder taken from reference TRBV12-5 and TRBJ2-2, is DARVTQTPRHKVTEMGQEVTMRCQPILGHNTVFWYRQTMMQGLELLAYFRNRAPLDDSGMPKDRFSAEMPDATLATLKIQPSEPRDSAVYFCASGPIGGRTGELFFGEGSRLTVL.

In its sample, this clonotype was seen a few times. The chain carries TRBV2 and TRBJ1-1; no firm D call. Germline V lookup: CDR1 SNHLY, CDR2 FYNNEI. The CDR3 runs to 15 residues. Trimming took 7 bases from V and 1 from J, leaving 16 bases between them. The DNA of the CDR3 is TGTGCCAGCACCATTACTCGAGGGCAGAACACTGAAGCTTTCTTT. It specifies CASTITRGQNTEAFF.

The chain has TRBV30 and TRBJ1-1; 7 positions agree with TRBD1. There are 14 residues in the CDR3. Germline V CDR1 and CDR2: GTSNPN, SVGIG (reference sequence). V lost 7 bases, J lost 0 bases, and 8 bases stayed unmatched. In DNA form, the CDR3 reads TGTGCCTTTTACAGGGGAAGGATGAACACTGAAGCTTTCTTT. The encoded protein is CAFYRGRMNTEAFF.

The rearrangement uses TRBV5-5 and TRBJ2-7, with 7 bases that match TRBD2. V shed 5 bases and J 3 bases; nucleotides not matched to a gene: 14. The CDR3 length is 16 residues. The germline V gene has CDR1 SGHKS and CDR2 YYEKEE (reference sequence). The DNA of the CDR3 is TGTGCCAGCAGTCAAGGCCCAAGCGGGGATTACTACGAGCAGTACTTC. Residues: CASSQGPSGDYYEQYF. Variable domain in full (rest from reference TRBV5-5 and TRBJ2-7): DAGVTQSPTHLIKTRGQQVTLRCSPISGHKSVSWYQQVLGQGPQFIFQYYEKEERGRGNFPDRFSARQFPNYSSELNVNALLLGDSALYLCASSQGPSGDYYEQYFGPGTRLTVT.